This T cell receptor beta chain was retrieved from a study of vaccination effects on CD4 cells after COVID-19. The table lists this clone with a count of one. The antigen is unknown. Before sequencing took place, the ViraFEST assay used viral peptide pools to expand antigen-specific CD4+ T cells. Upon completion of under eleven days in culture, CD4+ T cells were isolated. Each participant was administered two doses of either the BNT162b2 or the mRNA-1273 vaccine. In germline, CDR1 is SEHNR, CDR2 FQNEAQ (reference sequence). The CDR3 extends over 16 amino acids. V was clipped by 7 bases and J by 1 base, with 19 bases between them. The data were produced by immunoSEQ multiplex PCR, yet TCRdb's version contains in-frame clones alone and is incomplete. The table records 65,000 to 95,000 clones, over 70% of them present only once.

This chain links TRBV7-9 with TRBJ1-1, with D possibly TRBD1 on 6 matching bases. This specimen consisted of CD4+ T cells from PBMCs cultured with HCoV-OC43 spike peptides, obtained after COVID-19 vaccination. Subset meaning: HCoV-OC43 spike overlapping peptide pool stimulation. The receptor's source is a human donor who received a COVID-19 vaccine. CDR3 residues: CASTKARGGKNTEAFF. The CDR3 DNA follows: TGTGCCAGCACCAAGGCCCGGGGGGGCAAGAACACTGAAGCTTTCTTT.